Listed below are T cell receptor beta chains from one sample, sequenced in a study of follicular helper T cells after annual influenza vaccination. Assay used: immunoSEQ multiplex PCR; TCRdb lists only in-frame clones, some missing. The sample consists of more than 10,000 clones, around 84% of them appearing once. Material: CXCR5- memory CD4+ T cells sorted from blood, obtained on the day of influenza vaccination. All receptors come from an adult who received the influenza vaccine. The CDR3 runs from the conserved cysteine through the conserved F or W. The D gene is left open where the match is weak. The size entry is marked missing in some rows and otherwise reads once, few, many or a size class.

>TRBV28|-|16|TRBJ2-3|TRBD2
TGTGCCAGCAGTGACCCAGGTCGGGGGGGCAGGGATACGCAGTATTTT
CASSDPGRGGRDTQYF
>TRBV28|-|15|TRBJ2-5|-
TGTGCCAGTCAAAGGGGGGGGGTCTACCAAGAGACCCAGTACTTC
CASQRGGVYQETQYF
>TRBV5-1|-|17|TRBJ2-6|-
TGCGCCAGCAGCTTGGTGGCAGCTAGCTCTGGGGCCAACGTCCTGACTTTC
CASSLVAASSGANVLTF
>TRBV27|-|17|TRBJ2-2|TRBD1
TGTGCCAGCAGTTCCCGGGGGACAGGGACGGGCACCGGGGAGCTGTTTTTT
CASSSRGTGTGTGELFF
>TRBV7-2|few|14|TRBJ2-4|-
TGTGCCAGCAGCCCCCTAGGCCGCGGTAACATTCAGTACTTC
CASSPLGRGNIQYF
>TRBV10-1|-|14|TRBJ2-3|-
TGCGCCAGCAGTGAGGGACACACAGCGGATACGCAGTATTTT
CASSEGHTADTQYF
>TRBV5-6|-|15|TRBJ2-7|TRBD1
TGTGCCAGCAGCTTGGTGGGACAGGGTCCCTACGAGCAGTACTTC
CASSLVGQGPYEQYF
>TRBV18|-|17|TRBJ1-1|-
TGTGCCAGCTCACCAGGCGCCGCAGGGGAGAAGAACACTGAAGCTTTCTTT
CASSPGAAGEKNTEAFF
>TRBV5-4|-|14|TRBJ1-2|TRBD1
TGTGCCAGCAGCCTGGACAGGGAGGTCTATGGCTACACCTTC
CASSLDREVYGYTF
>TRBV7-7|-|14|TRBJ1-1|TRBD1
TGTGCTAGCAGCTTAGGGACAGAGAACACTGAAGCTTTCTTT
CASSLGTENTEAFF
>TRBV18|-|14|TRBJ2-5|TRBD1
TGTGCCAGCTCACCGACAGGGGTGGAAGAGACCCAGTACTTC
CASSPTGVEETQYF
>TRBV29-1|-|13|TRBJ2-7|-
TGCAGCGTTGAAGGGGACGACAGCTACGAGCAGTACTTC
CSVEGDDSYEQYF
>TRBV7-3|-|15|TRBJ2-3|-
TGTGCCAGCAGCCCCCAGGATGCATACACAGATACGCAGTATTTT
CASSPQDAYTDTQYF
>TRBV6-6|-|12|TRBJ1-1|TRBD1
TGTGCCAGCAGTCAGGGGGTTACTGAAGCTTTCTTT
CASSQGVTEAFF
>TRBV5-5|-|13|TRBJ1-5|-
TGTGCCAGCTCCCTCAGGGGTTCTCAGCCCCAGCATTTT
CASSLRGSQPQHF
>TRBV6-5|few|15|TRBJ1-5|TRBD1
TGTGCCAGCAGTCTTACAGGGGTCCGCAATCAGCCCCAGCATTTT
CASSLTGVRNQPQHF
>TRBV28|-|17|TRBJ1-2|TRBD1
TGTGCCAGCAAAGTCTTCGATCTGAACAGGGGCCCTTATGGCTACACCTTC
CASKVFDLNRGPYGYTF
>TRBV5-1|-|16|TRBJ2-1|-
TGCGCCAGCAGCTTGGTGGTCGGGGGTACGGGCAATGAGCAGTTCTTC
CASSLVVGGTGNEQFF
>TRBV2|-|15|TRBJ2-3|TRBD2
TGTGCCAGCAACGGCGGGGGGCACCCGAGAGATACGCAGTATTTT
CASNGGGHPRDTQYF
>TRBV7-9|-|11|TRBJ2-3|-
TGTGCCAGCAGCTTTCCAGATACGCAGTATTTT
CASSFPDTQYF
>TRBV19|once|13|TRBJ2-1|-
TGTGCCAGTAGTATTAGGCGTCTCAATGAGCAGTTCTTC
CASSIRRLNEQFF
>TRBV2|few|15|TRBJ2-6|-
TGTGCCAGCAGTCAACAGGGCCCTGGGGCCAACGTCCTGACTTTC
CASSQQGPGANVLTF
>TRBV12-5|once|15|TRBJ2-1|TRBD2
TGTGCTAGTGCCGCTAGCGGGAGAATCTACAATGAGCAGTTCTTC
CASAASGRIYNEQFF
>TRBV6-1|-|15|TRBJ2-1|-
TGTGCCAGCAGTGAAATGGGGCAGGGGAACAATGAGCAGTTCTTC
CASSEMGQGNNEQFF
>TRBV5-1|few|12|TRBJ2-3|-
TGCGCCAGCAGGGATAGCACAGATACGCAGTATTTT
CASRDSTDTQYF
>TRBV11-3|-|14|TRBJ2-2|-
TGTGCCAGCAGCTCAGGACCTCGAACCGGGGAGCTGTTTTTT
CASSSGPRTGELFF
>TRBV10-3|-|14|TRBJ2-7|-
TGTGCCATCAGAGACCTGGGGCGCGAAAACGAGCAGTACTTC
CAIRDLGRENEQYF
>TRBV7-7|-|16|TRBJ2-5|-
TGTGCTAGCAGCGTACAGGGATGGGCCCTCCCAGAGACCCAGTACTTC
CASSVQGWALPETQYF
>TRBV7-2|-|16|TRBJ1-4|-
TGTGCCAGCAGCCCAACGGCGGCTGCAACTAATGAAAAACTGTTTTTT
CASSPTAAATNEKLFF
>TRBV25-1|-|15|TRBJ1-2|TRBD1
TGTGCCAGCAGTGACCCCGGGACAGGAAAAAATGGCTACACCTTC
CASSDPGTGKNGYTF
>TRBV11-3|-|14|TRBJ2-1|-
TGTGCCAGCAGCTTAGCTGGCGGTTACAATGAGCAGTTCTTC
CASSLAGGYNEQFF
>TRBV9|-|12|TRBJ1-2|-
TGTGCCAGCAGCGTAGGAGGGGACAGCTACACCTTC
CASSVGGDSYTF
>TRBV11-3|-|15|TRBJ2-5|TRBD2
TGTGCCAGCAGCTTAGGATCGACTAGCGGGGAGACCCAGTACTTC
CASSLGSTSGETQYF
>TRBV10-2|once|15|TRBJ2-7|-
TGCGCCAGCAGTGAGTATTTGACAGGATCCTACGAGCAGTACTTC
CASSEYLTGSYEQYF
>TRBV19|-|12|TRBJ1-3|-
TGTGCCAGTAGTGGGAGTGGAAACACCATATATTTT
CASSGSGNTIYF
>TRBV6-1|-|18|TRBJ2-7|-
TGTGCCAGCAGTGAAGCGCTTCGAGGGGAGGGGGTCTCCTACGAGCAGTACTTC
CASSEALRGEGVSYEQYF
>TRBV29-1|once|12|TRBJ1-3|-
TGCAGCGTTGGAGACTCTGGAAACACCATATATTTT
CSVGDSGNTIYF
>TRBV5-5|-|14|TRBJ1-4|TRBD1
TGTGCCAGCAGCTTAGGGACAGGGGGTGAAAAACTGTTTTTT
CASSLGTGGEKLFF
>TRBV19|-|14|TRBJ2-7|TRBD1
TGTGCCAGTAGTACCGGGACAGGGCCCTACGAGCAGTACTTC
CASSTGTGPYEQYF
>TRBV4-2|few|15|TRBJ1-3|-
TGTGCCAGCAGGCCGTTCCTCAGCTCTGGAAACACCATATATTTT
CASRPFLSSGNTIYF
>TRBV7-2|-|13|TRBJ1-5|-
TGTGCCAGCAGCACGACGGGGAAACAGCCCCAGCATTTT
CASSTTGKQPQHF
>TRBV11-1|-|15|TRBJ2-5|-
TGTGCCAGCAGCTTTAACAGTCCGGGGGAAGAGACCCAGTACTTC
CASSFNSPGEETQYF
>TRBV2|-|15|TRBJ1-4|TRBD1
TGTGCCAGCAACGACCCCCCGGGACAGGGGGAAAAACTGTTTTTT
CASNDPPGQGEKLFF
>TRBV7-6|-|15|TRBJ2-5|-
TGTGCCAGCAGCCCGTGGGGGGCCCCGCAAGAGACCCAGTACTTC
CASSPWGAPQETQYF
>TRBV9|-|16|TRBJ2-1|TRBD2
TGTGCCAGCAGCGTAGGGGTAGCGGGGGGGCAGAGTGAGCAGTTCTTC
CASSVGVAGGQSEQFF
>TRBV7-9|-|12|TRBJ1-6|-
TGTGCCAGCAGCTTAGCACAGACACCCCTCCACTTT
CASSLAQTPLHF
>TRBV6-6|once|16|TRBJ1-5|-
TGTGCCAGCACCCGAGTCGGAGGGCTCGGCAATCAGCCCCAGCATTTT
CASTRVGGLGNQPQHF
>TRBV28|-|16|TRBJ2-4|TRBD2
TGTGCCAGCAGTGTCGGGGGGGAGGCGGCCAAAAACATTCAGTACTTC
CASSVGGEAAKNIQYF